These 4 T cell receptor beta chains share one sample of origin, sequenced in a study of radiotherapy plus CTLA-4 blockade in lung cancer. The assay was immunoSEQ multiplex PCR, and TCRdb's table has in-frame clones only and misses some. The sample contains tens of thousands of clones, about 76% of which appear only once. The sequences come from peripheral blood, collected from a patient treated with radiotherapy plus ipilimumab. Receptors originate from a human donor with non-small cell lung cancer who had a complete response to radiotherapy plus ipilimumab.

This clone occurred once. This chain connects TRBV19 to TRBJ2-1; 10 bases fit TRBD2. CDR1 LNHDA and CDR2 SQIVND come from the germline V gene (reference sequence). V lost 5 bases and J lost 0; bases outside the gene matches: 16. The CDR3 spans 20 residues. CDR3 protein: CASSPGVASGRPGSYNEQFF. CDR3 coding DNA: TGTGCCAGTAGTCCCGGGGTGGCTAGCGGGAGACCCGGCTCCTACAATGAGCAGTTCTTC.

The CDR3 coding sequence is TGTGCCTGGAGTCCTCCCCGGAGCTCTGGAAACACCATATATTTT. It encodes CAWSPPRSSGNTIYF. The chain joins TRBV30 to TRBJ1-3; D remains unclear. The CDR3 is 15 residues long. V lost 2 bases and J lost 0, with 11 bases in between. CDR1 and CDR2 from the germline V gene are GTSNPN and SVGIG (reference sequence).

This chain links TRBV19 with TRBJ1-2, with 7 bases identical to TRBD1. This CDR3 has 15 amino acids. Trimming at V came to 5 bases and at J to 0 bases, leaving 6 bases not matched to a gene. Germline V gene data show CDR1 as LNHDA and CDR2 as SQIVND (reference sequence). The CDR3 DNA is TGTGCCAGTAGTGTGACAGGGACAACTAACTATGGCTACACCTTC. Amino acid sequence: CASSVTGTTNYGYTF.

The rearrangement links TRBV14 to TRBJ1-1; 7 bases agree with TRBD1. The CDR3 sequence is 16 residues long. Germline assignment: CDR1 SGHDN and CDR2 FVKESK. V dropped 1 base and J dropped 7; count of bases not matched to a gene: 12. The CDR3 DNA sequence: TGTGCCAGCAGCCAAGTGAGGTGGAACAGGGGATTTGAAGCTTTCTTT. Translating it yields CASSQVRWNRGFEAFF.